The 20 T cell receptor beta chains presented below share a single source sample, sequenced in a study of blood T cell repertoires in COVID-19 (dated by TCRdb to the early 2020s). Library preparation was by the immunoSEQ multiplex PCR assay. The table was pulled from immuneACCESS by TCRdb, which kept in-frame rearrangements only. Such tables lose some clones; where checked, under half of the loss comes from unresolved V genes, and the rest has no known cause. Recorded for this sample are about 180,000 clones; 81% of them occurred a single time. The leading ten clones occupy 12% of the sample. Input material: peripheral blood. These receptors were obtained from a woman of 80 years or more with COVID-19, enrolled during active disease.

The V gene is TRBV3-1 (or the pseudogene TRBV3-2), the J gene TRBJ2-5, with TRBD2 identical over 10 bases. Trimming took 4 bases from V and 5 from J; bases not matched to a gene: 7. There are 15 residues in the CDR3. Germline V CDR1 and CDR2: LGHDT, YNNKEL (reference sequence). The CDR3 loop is CASSPSGGPWETQYF. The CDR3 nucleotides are TGTGCCAGCAGCCCTAGCGGGGGACCGTGGGAGACCCAGTACTTC.

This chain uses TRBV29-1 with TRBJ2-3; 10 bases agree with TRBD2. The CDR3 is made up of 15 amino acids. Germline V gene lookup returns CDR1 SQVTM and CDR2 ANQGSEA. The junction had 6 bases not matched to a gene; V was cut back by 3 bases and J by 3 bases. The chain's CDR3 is CSVDGAGGPTDTQYF. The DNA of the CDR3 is TGCAGCGTTGATGGAGCGGGAGGGCCTACAGATACGCAGTATTTT.

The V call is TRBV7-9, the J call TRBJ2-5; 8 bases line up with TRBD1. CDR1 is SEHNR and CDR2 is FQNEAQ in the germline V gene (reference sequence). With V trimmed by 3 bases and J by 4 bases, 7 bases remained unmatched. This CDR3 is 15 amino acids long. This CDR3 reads CASSLDRARGETQYF. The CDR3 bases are TGTGCCAGCAGCTTGGACAGGGCTAGGGGAGAGACCCAGTACTTC. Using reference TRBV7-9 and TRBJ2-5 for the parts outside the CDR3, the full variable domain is DTGVSQNPRHKITKRGQNVTFRCDPISEHNRLYWYRQTLGQGPEFLTYFQNEAQLEKSRLLSDRFSAERPKGSFSTLEIQRTEQGDSAMYLCASSLDRARGETQYFGPGTRLLVL.

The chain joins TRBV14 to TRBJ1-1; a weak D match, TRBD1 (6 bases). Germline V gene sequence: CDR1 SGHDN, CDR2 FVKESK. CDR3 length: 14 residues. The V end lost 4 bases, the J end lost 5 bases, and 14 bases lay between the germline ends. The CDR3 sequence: CASSRSRGGTEAFF. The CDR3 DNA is TGTGCCAGCAGCCGCTCGAGGGGGGGGACTGAAGCTTTCTTT.

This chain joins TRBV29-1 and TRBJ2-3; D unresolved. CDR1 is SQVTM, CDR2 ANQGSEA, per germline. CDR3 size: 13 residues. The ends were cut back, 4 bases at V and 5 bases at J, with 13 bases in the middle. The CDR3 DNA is TGCAGCGTTGCCCAAAGACAAGTAGATACGCAGTATTTT. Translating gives CSVAQRQVDTQYF.

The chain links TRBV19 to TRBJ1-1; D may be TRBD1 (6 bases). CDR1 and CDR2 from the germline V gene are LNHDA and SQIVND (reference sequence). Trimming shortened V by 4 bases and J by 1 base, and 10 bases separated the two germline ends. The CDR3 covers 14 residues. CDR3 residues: CASSTGTPNTEAFF. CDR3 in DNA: TGTGCCAGTAGTACCGGGACACCGAACACTGAAGCTTTCTTT.

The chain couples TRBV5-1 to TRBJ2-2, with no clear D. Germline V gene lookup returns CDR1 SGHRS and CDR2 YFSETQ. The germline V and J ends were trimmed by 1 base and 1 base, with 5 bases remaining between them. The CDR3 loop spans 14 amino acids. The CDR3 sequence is CASSLRQNTGELFF. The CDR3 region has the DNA TGCGCCAGCAGCTTGAGACAGAACACCGGGGAGCTGTTTTTT.

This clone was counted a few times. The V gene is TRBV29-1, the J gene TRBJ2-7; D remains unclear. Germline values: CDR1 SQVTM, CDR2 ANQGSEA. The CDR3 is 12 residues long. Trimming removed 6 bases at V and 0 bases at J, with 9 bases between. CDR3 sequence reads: CSVRGFSYEQYF. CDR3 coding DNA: TGCAGCGTACGAGGTTTCTCCTACGAGCAGTACTTC.

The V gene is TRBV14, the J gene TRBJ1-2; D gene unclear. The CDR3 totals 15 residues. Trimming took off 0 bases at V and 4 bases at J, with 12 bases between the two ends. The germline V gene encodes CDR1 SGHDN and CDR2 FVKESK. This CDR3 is CASSQEMVPSYGYTF. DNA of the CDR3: TGTGCCAGCAGCCAAGAAATGGTTCCGAGCTATGGCTACACCTTC.

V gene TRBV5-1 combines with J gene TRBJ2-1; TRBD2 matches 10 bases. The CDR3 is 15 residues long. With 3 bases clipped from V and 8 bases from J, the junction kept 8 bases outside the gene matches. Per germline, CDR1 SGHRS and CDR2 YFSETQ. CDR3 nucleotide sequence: TGCGCCAGCAGCTCCCTAGCGGGGGTTGGCGATGAGCAGTTCTTC. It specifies CASSSLAGVGDEQFF. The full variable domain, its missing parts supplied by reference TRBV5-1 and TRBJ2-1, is KAGVTQTPRYLIKTRGQQVTLSCSPISGHRSVSWYQQTPGQGLQFLFEYFSETQRNKGNFPGRFSGRQFSNSRSEMNVSTLELGDSALYLCASSSLAGVGDEQFFGPGTRLTVL.

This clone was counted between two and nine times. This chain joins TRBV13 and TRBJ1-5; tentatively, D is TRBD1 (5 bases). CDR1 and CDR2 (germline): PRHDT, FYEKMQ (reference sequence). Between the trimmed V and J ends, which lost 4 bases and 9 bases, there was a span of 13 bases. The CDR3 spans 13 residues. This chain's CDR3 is CASSSSGERPQHF. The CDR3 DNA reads TGTGCCAGCAGCTCGTCGGGGGAAAGGCCCCAGCATTTT.

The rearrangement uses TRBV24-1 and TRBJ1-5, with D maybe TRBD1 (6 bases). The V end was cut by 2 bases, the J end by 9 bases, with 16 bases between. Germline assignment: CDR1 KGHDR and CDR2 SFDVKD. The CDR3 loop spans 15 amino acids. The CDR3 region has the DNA TGTGCCACCAGTGATTCACGTACAGGGTTAGGGCCCCAGCATTTT. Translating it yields CATSDSRTGLGPQHF.

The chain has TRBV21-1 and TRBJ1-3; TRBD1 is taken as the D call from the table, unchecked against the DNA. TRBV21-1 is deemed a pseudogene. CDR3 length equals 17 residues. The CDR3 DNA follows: TGTGCCAGCAGCAAAGGGCTAAGAAGGGGGCATGGAAACACCATATATTTT. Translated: CASSKGLRRGHGNTIYF.

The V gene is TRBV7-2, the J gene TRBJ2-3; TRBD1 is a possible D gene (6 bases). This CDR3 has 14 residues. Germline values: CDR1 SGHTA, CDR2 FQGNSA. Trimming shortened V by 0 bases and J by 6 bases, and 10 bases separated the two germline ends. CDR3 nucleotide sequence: TGTGCCAGCAGCTTAGCCGCAGGGGTGGATACGCAGTATTTT. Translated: CASSLAAGVDTQYF.

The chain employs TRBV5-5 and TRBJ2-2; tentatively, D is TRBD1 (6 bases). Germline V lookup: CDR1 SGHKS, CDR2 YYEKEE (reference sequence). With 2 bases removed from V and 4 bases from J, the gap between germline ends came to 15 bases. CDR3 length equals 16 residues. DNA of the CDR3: TGTGCCAGCAGCTTTCTCGGGCCAGGGGCCACCGGGGAGCTGTTTTTT. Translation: CASSFLGPGATGELFF.

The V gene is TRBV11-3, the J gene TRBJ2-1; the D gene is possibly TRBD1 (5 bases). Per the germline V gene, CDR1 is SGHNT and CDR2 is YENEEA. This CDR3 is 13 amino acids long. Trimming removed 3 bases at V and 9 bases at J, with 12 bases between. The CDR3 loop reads CASSFQGFGEQFF. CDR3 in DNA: TGTGCCAGCAGCTTCCAGGGATTCGGTGAGCAGTTCTTC. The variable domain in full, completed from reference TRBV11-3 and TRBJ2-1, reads EAGVVQSPRYKIIEKKQPVAFWCNPISGHNTLYWYLQNLGQGPELLIRYENEEAVDDSQLPKDRFSAERLKGVDSTLKIQPAELGDSAVYLCASSFQGFGEQFFGPGTRLTVL.

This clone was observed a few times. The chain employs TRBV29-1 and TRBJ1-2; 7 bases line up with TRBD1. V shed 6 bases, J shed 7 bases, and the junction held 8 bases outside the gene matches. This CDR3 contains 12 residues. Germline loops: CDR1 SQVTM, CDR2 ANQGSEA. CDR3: CSVATGAGGYTF. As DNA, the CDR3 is TGCAGCGTCGCCACAGGGGCGGGTGGCTACACCTTC.

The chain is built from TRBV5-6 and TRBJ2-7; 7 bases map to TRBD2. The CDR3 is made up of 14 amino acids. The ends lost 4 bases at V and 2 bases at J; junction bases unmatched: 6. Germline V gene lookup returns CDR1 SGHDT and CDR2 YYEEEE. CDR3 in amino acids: CASSETLAAYEQYF. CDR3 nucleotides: TGTGCCAGCAGCGAAACCCTAGCGGCCTACGAGCAGTACTTC.

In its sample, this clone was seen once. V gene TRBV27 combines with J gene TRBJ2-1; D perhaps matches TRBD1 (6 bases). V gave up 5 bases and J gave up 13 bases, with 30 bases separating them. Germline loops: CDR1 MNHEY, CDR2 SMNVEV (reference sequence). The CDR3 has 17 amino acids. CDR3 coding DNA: TGTGCCAGCAGTCCCTTGTGGACAGCAAAAGGCCCAGTAGTACAGTTCTTC. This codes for CASSPLWTAKGPVVQFF.

The chain's CDR3 is CASKMWTGPYEQYF. The DNA of the CDR3 is TGTGCCAGCAAGATGTGGACAGGGCCCTACGAGCAGTACTTC. The gene calls are TRBV2 and TRBJ2-7; 8 bases fit TRBD1. The V and J ends lost 7 bases and 2 bases, in that order; junction bases with no gene match: 7. This CDR3 has 14 residues. The germline V gene has CDR1 SNHLY and CDR2 FYNNEI.